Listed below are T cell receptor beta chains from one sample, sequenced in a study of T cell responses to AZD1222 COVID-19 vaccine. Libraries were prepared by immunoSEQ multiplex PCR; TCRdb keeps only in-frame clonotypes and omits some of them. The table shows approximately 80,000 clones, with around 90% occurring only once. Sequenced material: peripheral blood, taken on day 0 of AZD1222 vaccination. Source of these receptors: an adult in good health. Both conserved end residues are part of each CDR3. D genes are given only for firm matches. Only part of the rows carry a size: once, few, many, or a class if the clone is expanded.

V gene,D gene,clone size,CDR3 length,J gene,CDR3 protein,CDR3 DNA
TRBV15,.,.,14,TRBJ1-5,CATSRDASNQPQHF,TGTGCCACCAGCAGAGATGCCAGCAATCAGCCCCAGCATTTT
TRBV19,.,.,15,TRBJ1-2,CASRPHGGVNYGYTF,TGTGCCAGTAGACCCCACGGGGGCGTTAACTATGGCTACACCTTC
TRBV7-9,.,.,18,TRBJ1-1,CASSLGLGGQGMNTEAFF,TGTGCCAGCAGCTTAGGTTTAGGCGGGCAGGGGATGAACACTGAAGCTTTCTTT
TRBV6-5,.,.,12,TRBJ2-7,CASSWAAGEQYF,TGTGCCAGCAGCTGGGCGGCGGGTGAGCAGTACTTC
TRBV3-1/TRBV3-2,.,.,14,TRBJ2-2,CASSTDRYTGELFF,TGTGCCAGCAGCACGGACAGATACACCGGGGAGCTGTTTTTT
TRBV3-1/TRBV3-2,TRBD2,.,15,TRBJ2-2,CASSHGGANTGELFF,TGTGCCAGCAGCCATGGGGGGGCGAACACCGGGGAGCTGTTTTTT
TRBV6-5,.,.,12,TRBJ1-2,CASLGSGLGYTF,TGTGCCAGCCTGGGTTCAGGGCTTGGCTACACCTTC
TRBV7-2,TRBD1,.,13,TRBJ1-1,CASSYGQVTEAFF,TGTGCCAGCAGCTACGGACAGGTCACTGAAGCTTTCTTT
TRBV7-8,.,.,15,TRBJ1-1,CASSLSTGVGTEAFF,TGTGCCAGCAGCTTAAGCACGGGAGTGGGCACTGAAGCTTTCTTT
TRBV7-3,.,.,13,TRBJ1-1,CASSLISGSEAFF,TGTGCCAGCAGCTTAATTTCGGGCTCTGAGGCTTTCTTT
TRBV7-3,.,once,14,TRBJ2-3,CASSSLGVTDTQYF,TGTGCCAGCAGCAGCTTAGGTGTCACAGATACGCAGTATTTT
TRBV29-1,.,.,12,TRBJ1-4,CSVEDVNEKLFF,TGCAGCGTTGAAGATGTTAATGAAAAACTGTTTTTT
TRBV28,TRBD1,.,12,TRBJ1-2,CASAGGRYGYTF,TGTGCTTCGGCAGGGGGCAGGTATGGCTACACCTTC
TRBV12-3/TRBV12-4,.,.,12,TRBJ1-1,CASSHRWTEAFF,TGTGCCAGCAGCCATCGATGGACTGAAGCTTTCTTT
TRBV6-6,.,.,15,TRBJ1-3,CASSYGGDSGNTIYF,TGTGCCAGCAGTTACGGGGGGGACTCTGGAAACACCATATATTTT
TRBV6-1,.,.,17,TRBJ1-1,CASSEPEETPADTEAFF,TGTGCCAGCAGTGAACCGGAGGAAACCCCGGCGGACACTGAAGCTTTCTTT
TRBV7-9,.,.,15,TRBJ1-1,CASSLEFSANTEAFF,TGTGCCAGCAGCTTAGAGTTTTCCGCGAACACTGAAGCTTTCTTT
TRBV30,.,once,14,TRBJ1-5,CALRQANSNQPQHF,TGTGCCCTGAGACAGGCGAATAGCAATCAGCCCCAGCATTTT
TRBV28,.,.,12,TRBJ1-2,CASSTTSYGYTF,TGTGCCAGCAGTACGACCTCCTATGGCTACACCTTC
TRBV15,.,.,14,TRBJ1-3,CATSLAMGGNTIYF,TGTGCCACCAGCCTGGCCATGGGAGGAAACACCATATATTTT
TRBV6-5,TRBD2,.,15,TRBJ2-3,CASSLGGANLDTQYF,TGTGCCAGCAGTCTCGGGGGGGCAAATTTGGATACGCAGTATTTT
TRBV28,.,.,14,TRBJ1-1,CASSSRGSGTEAFF,TGTGCCAGCAGTTCCAGGGGTTCCGGCACTGAAGCTTTCTTT
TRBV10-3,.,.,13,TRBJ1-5,CAISSGVGQPQHF,TGTGCCATCAGTTCAGGGGTAGGACAGCCCCAGCATTTT
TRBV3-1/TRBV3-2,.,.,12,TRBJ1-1,CASQGYRTEAFF,TGTGCCAGCCAGGGATATAGGACTGAAGCTTTCTTT
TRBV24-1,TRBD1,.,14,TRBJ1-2,CATSEPGQGYGYTF,TGTGCCACCAGTGAGCCGGGACAGGGCTATGGCTACACCTTC
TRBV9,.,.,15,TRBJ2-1,CASSVETRGRGEQFF,TGTGCCAGCAGCGTAGAGACGCGGGGGCGCGGTGAGCAGTTCTTC
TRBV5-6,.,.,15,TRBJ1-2,CASKAGVGANYGYTF,TGTGCCAGCAAGGCAGGGGTTGGGGCTAACTATGGCTACACCTTC
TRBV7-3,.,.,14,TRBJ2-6,CASSLITGANVLTF,TGTGCCAGCAGCTTGATAACCGGGGCCAACGTCCTGACTTTC
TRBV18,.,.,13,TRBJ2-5,CASSPTLGETQYF,TGTGCCAGCTCACCGACCCTGGGGGAGACCCAGTACTTC
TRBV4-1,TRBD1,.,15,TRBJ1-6,CASSHAGTANSPLHF,TGCGCCAGCAGCCACGCCGGGACAGCTAATTCACCCCTCCACTTT
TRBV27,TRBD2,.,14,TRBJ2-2,CASSPSGLAGELFF,TGTGCCAGCAGTCCCTCGGGACTAGCCGGGGAGCTGTTTTTT
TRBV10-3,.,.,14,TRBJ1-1,CAISESALNTEAFF,TGTGCCATCAGTGAGTCGGCGCTGAACACTGAAGCTTTCTTT
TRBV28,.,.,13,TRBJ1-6,CASKGPTNSPLHF,TGTGCCAGCAAGGGGCCGACTAATTCACCCCTCCACTTT
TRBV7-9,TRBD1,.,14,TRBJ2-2,CASRPGTGSGELFF,TGTGCCAGCAGACCCGGGACAGGGTCCGGGGAGCTGTTTTTT
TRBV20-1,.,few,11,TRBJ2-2,CSARLVGELFF,TGCAGTGCTAGACTGGTCGGGGAGCTGTTTTTT
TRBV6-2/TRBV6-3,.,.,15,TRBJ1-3,CASSYLTSSGNTIYF,TGTGCCAGCAGTTACCTCACCAGCTCTGGAAACACCATATATTTT
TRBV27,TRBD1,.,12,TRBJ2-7,CASSPGTDEQYF,TGTGCCAGCAGCCCCGGGACAGACGAGCAGTACTTC
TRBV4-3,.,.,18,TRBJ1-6,CASSQVFGPVISNSPLHF,TGCGCCAGCAGCCAAGTCTTCGGTCCCGTGATCAGTAATTCACCCCTCCACTTT
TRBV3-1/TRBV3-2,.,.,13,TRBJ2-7,CASSGGGTYEQYF,TGTGCCAGCAGCGGAGGGGGGACCTACGAGCAGTACTTC
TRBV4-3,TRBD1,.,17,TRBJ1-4,CASSQELNRGRNEKLFF,TGCGCCAGCAGCCAAGAGCTGAACAGGGGGCGAAATGAAAAACTGTTTTTT
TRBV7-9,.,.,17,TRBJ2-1,CASSSWTSGGTYNEQFF,TGTGCCAGCAGCTCCTGGACTTCAGGAGGCACCTACAATGAGCAGTTCTTC
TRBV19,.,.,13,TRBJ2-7,CASSIDRAYEQYF,TGTGCCAGTAGTATCGACAGAGCCTACGAGCAGTACTTC
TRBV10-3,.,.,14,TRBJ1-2,CAINRDKANYGYTF,TGTGCCATCAACCGGGACAAAGCTAACTATGGCTACACCTTC
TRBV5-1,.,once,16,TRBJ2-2,CASSWTGTANTGELFF,TGCGCCAGCAGCTGGACCGGGACTGCCAACACCGGGGAGCTGTTTTTT
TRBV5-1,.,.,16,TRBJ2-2,CASSLMPTGSTGELFF,TGCGCCAGCAGCTTAATGCCTACAGGCTCCACGGGGGAGCTGTTTTTT